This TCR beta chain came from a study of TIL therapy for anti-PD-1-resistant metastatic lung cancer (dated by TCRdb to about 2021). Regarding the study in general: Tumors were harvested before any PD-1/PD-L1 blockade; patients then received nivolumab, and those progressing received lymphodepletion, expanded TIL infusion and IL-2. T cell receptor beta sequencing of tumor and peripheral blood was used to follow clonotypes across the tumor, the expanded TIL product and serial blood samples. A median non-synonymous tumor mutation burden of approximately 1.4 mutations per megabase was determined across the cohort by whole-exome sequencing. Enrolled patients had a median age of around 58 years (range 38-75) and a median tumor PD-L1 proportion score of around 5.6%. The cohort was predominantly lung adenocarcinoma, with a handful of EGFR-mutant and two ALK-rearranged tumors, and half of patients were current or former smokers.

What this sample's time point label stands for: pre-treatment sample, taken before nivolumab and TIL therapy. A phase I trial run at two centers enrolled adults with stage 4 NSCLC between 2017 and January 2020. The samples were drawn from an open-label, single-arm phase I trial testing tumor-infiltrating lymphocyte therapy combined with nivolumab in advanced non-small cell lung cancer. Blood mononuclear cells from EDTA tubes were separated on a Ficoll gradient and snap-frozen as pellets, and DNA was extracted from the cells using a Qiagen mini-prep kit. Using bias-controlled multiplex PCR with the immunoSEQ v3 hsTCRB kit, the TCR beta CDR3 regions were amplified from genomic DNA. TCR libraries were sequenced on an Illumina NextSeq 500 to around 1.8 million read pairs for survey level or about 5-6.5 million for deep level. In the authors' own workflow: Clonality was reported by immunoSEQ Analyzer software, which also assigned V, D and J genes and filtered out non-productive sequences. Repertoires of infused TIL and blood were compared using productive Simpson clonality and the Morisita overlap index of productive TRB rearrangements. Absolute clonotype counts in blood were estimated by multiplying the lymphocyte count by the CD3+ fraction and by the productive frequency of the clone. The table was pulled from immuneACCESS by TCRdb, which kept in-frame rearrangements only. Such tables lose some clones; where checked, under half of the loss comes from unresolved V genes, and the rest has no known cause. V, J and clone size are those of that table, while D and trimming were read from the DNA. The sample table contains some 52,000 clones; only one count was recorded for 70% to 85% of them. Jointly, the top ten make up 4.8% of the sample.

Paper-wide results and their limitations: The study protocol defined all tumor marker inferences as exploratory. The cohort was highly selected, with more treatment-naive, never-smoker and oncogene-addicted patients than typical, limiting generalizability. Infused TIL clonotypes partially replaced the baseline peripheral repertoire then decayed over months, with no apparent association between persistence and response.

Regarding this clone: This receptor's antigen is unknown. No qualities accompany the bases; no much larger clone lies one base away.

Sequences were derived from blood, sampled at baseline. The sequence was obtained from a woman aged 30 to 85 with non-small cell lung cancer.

The CDR3 region reads CAWSRTGLSGANVLTF. DNA sequence: TGTGCCTGGAGCCGGACAGGGCTCTCTGGGGCCAACGTCCTGACTTTC. The chain couples TRBV30 to TRBJ2-6, with 8 central nucleotides matching TRBD1. CDR1 GTSNPN and CDR2 SVGIG are derived from the germline V gene (reference sequence). Spanning cysteine to phenylalanine, the CDR3 consists of 16 amino acids. Only the CDR3 portion is preserved as DNA: 48 bases, with reading frame beginning at the first base. Trimming leaves V shorter by 3 bases and J shorter by 0 bases, with the junction holding 4 bases beyond the gene matches.